Below are 3 T cell receptor beta chains sequenced from a single sample in a study of molecular identifiers for immune sequencing clone quantification (dated by TCRdb to the late 2010s). Library preparation employed PCR. The listed sequencing device is NextSeq 500. The public reads were quality trimmed at Q25 with fastp and then assembled into clones with MiXCR by TCRdb, keeping productive beta chains. Each entry merges the rows of one CDR3 protein and shows their most common DNA and genes. A total of 80,000 to 130,000 distinct CDR3 sequences appear in this sample, roughly 34% of them only once. Roughly 4.2% of the sample is held by the ten biggest clonotypes. The sequencing sample was made of naive CD8+ T cells from blood, with Jurkat cell RNA spiked in. This specimen's cell subset or site label, per the study, means: FACS-sorted CD8+CD4-CCR7+CD45RA+ naive T cells. All receptors derive from a human donor in good health. Some libraries in this study had Jurkat cell RNA spiked in.

A few counts support this clonotype. The J gene is TRBJ1-5, the V gene TRBV27; 8 nucleotides match TRBD1. V shed 5 bases and J 6 bases; nucleotides not matched to a gene: 6. The CDR3 totals 14 residues. Germline CDR1 reads MNHEY; CDR2 reads SMNVEV (reference sequence). In DNA form, the CDR3 reads TGTGCCAGCAGTAGGACAGGGAAGGGTCAGCCCCAGCATTTT. It specifies CASSRTGKGQPQHF.

This rearrangement joins TRBV2 to TRBJ2-3; 7 positions agree with TRBD2. CDR1 SNHLY and CDR2 FYNNEI come from the germline V gene. The CDR3 length is 15 residues. V shed 6 bases and J 4 bases; nucleotides not matched to a gene: 10. Here the CDR3 reads CASRGLFGGADTQYF. DNA for the CDR3: TGTGCCAGCAGGGGACTATTCGGAGGCGCAGATACGCAGTATTTT.

This clonotype was counted only a few times. This chain links TRBV11-2 with TRBJ2-7, with 8 bases aligning to TRBD2. J was trimmed by 2 bases and V by 4 bases; bases with no gene match: 4. Germline CDR1 is SGHAT and CDR2 is FQNNGV. This CDR3 has 14 amino acids. The CDR3 nucleotides are TGTGCCAGCAGCTCGGGGGGGGGTCCCTACGAGCAGTACTTC. This gives the protein CASSSGGGPYEQYF.